This record looks at one TCR beta chain sequence and its context. This sample is part of a study of T cell responses to AZD1222 COVID-19 vaccine. Here immunoSEQ multiplex PCR was the method, and the copy in TCRdb shows in-frame clones only, minus some. The sample shows 160,000 or so clones, 92% of them seen only once. The CDR3 length is 11 residues. V lost 5 bases and J lost 8, with 9 bases in between. The sequence came from an adult in good health. The specimen was peripheral blood, collected on day 0 of MenACWY control vaccination. The chain joins TRBV12-3 or TRBV12-4 to TRBJ1-2, with D possibly being TRBD1 (5 bases). The CDR3 DNA reads TGTGCCAGCAGTCAGAGACAGGGCTACACCTTC. It translates to CASSQRQGYTF.